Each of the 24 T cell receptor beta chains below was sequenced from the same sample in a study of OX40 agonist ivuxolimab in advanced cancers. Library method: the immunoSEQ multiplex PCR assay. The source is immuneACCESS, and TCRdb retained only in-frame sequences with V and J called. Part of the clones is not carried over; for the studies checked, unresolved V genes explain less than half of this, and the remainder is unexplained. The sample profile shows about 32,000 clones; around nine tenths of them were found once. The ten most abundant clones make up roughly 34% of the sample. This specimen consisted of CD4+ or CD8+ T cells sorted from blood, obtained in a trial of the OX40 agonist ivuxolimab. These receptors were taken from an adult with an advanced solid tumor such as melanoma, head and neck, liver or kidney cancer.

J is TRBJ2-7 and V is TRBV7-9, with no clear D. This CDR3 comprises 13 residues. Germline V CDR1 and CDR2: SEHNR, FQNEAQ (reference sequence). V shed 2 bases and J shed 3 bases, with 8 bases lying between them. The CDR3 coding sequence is TGTGCCAGCAGCTTAAGTGGTATCTACGAGCAGTACTTC. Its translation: CASSLSGIYEQYF.

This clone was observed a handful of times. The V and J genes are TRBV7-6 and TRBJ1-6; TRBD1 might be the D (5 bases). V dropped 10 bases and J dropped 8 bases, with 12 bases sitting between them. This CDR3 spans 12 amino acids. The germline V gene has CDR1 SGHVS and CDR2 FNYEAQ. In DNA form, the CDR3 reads TGTGCCAATGAGGGGATCGATTCACCCCTCCACTTT. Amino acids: CANEGIDSPLHF.

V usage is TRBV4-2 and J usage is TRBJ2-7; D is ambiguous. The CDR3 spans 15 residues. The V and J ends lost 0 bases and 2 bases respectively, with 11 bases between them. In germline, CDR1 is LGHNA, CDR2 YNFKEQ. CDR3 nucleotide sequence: TGTGCCAGCAGCCAAGACGGAATAGGTCCCTACGAGCAGTACTTC. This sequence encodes CASSQDGIGPYEQYF.

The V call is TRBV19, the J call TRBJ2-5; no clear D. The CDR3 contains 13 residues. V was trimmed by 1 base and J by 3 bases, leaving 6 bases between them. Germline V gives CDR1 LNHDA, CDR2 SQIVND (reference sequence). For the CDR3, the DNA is TGTGCCAGTAGTATAGGGGCAGAAGAGACCCAGTACTTC. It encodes CASSIGAEETQYF.

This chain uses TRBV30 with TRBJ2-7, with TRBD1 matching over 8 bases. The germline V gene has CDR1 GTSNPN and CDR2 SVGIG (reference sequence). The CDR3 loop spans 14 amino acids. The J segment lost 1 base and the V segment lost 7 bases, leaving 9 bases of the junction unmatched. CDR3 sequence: CASEQGGSSYEQYF. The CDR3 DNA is TGTGCCTCCGAACAGGGGGGAAGTTCCTACGAGCAGTACTTC.

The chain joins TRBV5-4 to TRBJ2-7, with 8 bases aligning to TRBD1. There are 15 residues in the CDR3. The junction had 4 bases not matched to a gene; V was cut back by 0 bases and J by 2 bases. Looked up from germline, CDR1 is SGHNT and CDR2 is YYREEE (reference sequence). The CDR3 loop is CASSLATGGPYEQYF. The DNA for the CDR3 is TGTGCCAGCAGCTTGGCAACAGGGGGTCCCTACGAGCAGTACTTC.

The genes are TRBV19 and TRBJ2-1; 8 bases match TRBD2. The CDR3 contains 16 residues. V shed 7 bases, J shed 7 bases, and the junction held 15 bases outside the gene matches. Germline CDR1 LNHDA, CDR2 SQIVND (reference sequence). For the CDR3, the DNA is TGTGCCAGTACCCCAAGTGCCGGGACTAGACCTAATGAGCAGTTCTTC. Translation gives CASTPSAGTRPNEQFF.

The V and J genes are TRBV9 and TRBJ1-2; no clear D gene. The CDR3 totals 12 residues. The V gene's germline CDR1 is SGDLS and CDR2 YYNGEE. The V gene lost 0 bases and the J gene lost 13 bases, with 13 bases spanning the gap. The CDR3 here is CASSVDTGAPTF. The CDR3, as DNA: TGTGCCAGCAGCGTAGATACGGGAGCGCCCACCTTC. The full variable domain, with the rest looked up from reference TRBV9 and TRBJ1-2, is DSGVTQTPKHLITATGQRVTLRCSPRSGDLSVYWYQQSLDQGLQFLIQYYNGEERAKGNILERFSAQQFPDLHSELNLSSLELGDSALYFCASSVDTGAPTFGSGTRLTVV.

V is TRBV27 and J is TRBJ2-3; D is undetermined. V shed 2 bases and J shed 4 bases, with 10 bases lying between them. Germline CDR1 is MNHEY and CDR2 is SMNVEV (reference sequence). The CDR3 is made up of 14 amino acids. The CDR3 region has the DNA TGTGCCAGCAGTTTAGGACGGTTCGCAGATACGCAGTATTTT. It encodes CASSLGRFADTQYF.

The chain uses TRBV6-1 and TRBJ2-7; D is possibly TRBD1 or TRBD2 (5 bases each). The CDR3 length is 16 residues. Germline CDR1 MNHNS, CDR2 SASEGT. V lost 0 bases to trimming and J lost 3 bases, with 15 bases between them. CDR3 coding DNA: TGTGCCAGCAGTGAAGCTGCTTGGGACGCGAGCTACGAGCAGTACTTC. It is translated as CASSEAAWDASYEQYF.

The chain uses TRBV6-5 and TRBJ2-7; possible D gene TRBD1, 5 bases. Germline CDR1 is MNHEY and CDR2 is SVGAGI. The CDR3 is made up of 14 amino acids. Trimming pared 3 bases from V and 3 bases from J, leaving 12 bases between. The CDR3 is CASSYQGSHYEQYF. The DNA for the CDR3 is TGTGCCAGCAGTTATCAGGGTAGCCACTACGAGCAGTACTTC.

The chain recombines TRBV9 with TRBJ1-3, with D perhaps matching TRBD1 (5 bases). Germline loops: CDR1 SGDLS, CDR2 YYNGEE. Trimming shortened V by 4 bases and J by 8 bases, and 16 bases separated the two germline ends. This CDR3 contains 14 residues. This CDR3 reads CASSTTTGGHTIYF. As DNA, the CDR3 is TGTGCCAGCAGCACAACAACAGGTGGGCACACCATATATTTT.

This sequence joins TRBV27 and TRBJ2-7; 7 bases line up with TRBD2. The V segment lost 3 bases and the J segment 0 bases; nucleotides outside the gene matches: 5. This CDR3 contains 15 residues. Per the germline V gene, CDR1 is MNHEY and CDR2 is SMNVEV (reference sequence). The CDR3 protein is CASSLAGVSSYEQYF. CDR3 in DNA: TGTGCCAGCAGTTTGGCGGGAGTGTCCTCCTACGAGCAGTACTTC.

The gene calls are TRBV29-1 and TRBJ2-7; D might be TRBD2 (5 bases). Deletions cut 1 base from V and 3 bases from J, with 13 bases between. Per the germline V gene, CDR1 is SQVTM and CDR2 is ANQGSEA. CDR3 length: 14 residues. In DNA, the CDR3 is TGCAGCGTTGAAGCCCCCGACGGGGACTACGAGCAGTACTTC. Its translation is CSVEAPDGDYEQYF.

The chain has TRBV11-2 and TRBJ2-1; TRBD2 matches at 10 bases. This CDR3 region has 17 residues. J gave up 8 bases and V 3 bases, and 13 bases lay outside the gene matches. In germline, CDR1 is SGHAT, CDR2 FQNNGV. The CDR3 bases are TGTGCCAGCAGCTTTCCAATAGCGGGAGGAGCTACGGATGAGCAGTTCTTC. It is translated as CASSFPIAGGATDEQFF.

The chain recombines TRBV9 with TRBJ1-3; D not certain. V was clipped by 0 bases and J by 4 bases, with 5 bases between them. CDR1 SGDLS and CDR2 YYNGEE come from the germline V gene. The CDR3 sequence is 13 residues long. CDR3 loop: CASSVGNGNTIYF. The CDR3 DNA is TGTGCCAGCAGCGTAGGGAACGGAAACACCATATATTTT.

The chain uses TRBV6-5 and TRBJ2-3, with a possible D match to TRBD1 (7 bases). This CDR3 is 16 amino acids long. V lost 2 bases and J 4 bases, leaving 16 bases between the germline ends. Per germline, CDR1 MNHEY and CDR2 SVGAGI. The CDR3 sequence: CASSYLLGGGADTQYF. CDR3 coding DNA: TGTGCCAGCAGTTACCTCCTAGGAGGGGGCGCAGATACGCAGTATTTT.

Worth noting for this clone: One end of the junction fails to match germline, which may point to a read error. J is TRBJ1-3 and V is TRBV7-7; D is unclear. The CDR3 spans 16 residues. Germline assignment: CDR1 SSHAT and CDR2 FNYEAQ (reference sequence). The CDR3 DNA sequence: TGTGCTAGCAGCTTAGAGGTCGCGGGGAGTGGAAACACCATATATTTT. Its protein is CASSLEVAGSGNTIYF.

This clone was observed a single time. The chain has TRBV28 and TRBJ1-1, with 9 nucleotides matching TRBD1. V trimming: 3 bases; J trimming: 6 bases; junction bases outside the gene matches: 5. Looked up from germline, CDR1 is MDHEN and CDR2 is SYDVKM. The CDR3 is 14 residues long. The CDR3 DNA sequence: TGTGCCAGCAGTTTGACAGGGGGGCGGGCTGAAGCTTTCTTT. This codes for CASSLTGGRAEAFF.

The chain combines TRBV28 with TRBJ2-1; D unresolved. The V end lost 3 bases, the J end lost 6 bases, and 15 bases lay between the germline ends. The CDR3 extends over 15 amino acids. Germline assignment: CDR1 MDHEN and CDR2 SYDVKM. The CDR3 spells CASSFRLVEGNEQFF. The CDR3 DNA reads TGTGCCAGCAGTTTTCGGCTAGTTGAAGGCAATGAGCAGTTCTTC.

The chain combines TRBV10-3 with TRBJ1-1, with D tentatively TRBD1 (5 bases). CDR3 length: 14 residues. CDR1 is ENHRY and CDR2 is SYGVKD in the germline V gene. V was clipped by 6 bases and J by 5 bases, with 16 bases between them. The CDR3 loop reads CAISLETEITEAFF. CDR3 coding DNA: TGTGCCATCAGCTTAGAGACAGAGATAACTGAAGCTTTCTTT.

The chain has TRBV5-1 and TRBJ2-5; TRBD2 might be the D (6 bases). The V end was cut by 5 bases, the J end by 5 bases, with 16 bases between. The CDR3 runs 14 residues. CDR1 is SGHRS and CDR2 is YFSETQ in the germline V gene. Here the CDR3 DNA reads TGCGCCAGCAGTATGAAGGGGAGCGGGGAGACCCAGTACTTC. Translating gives CASSMKGSGETQYF.

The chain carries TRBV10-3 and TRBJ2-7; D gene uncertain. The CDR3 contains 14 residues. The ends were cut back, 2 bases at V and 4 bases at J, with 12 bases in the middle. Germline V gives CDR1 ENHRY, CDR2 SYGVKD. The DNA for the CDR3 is TGTGCCATCAGTGAGCAAAATTATGGATACGAGCAGTACTTC. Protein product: CAISEQNYGYEQYF.

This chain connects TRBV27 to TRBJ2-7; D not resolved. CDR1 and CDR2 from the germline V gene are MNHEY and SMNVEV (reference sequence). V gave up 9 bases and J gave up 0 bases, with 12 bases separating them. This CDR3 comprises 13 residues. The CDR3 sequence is CASRPGGSYEQYF. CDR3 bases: TGTGCCAGTCGGCCCGGCGGCTCCTACGAGCAGTACTTC.